The clone carrying this TCR beta chain was seen many times. These data are taken from a study of read filtering for tumor transcriptome and immune sequencing. From approximately 400 ng of RNA, a library with molecular barcoded alpha/delta and beta/gamma adaptors was made. TCRdb itself ran the reads through MiXCR, one entry per CDR3 protein. The data show about 46,000 distinct CDR3 sequences, about an eighth seen once. CDR3 size: 14 residues. Per germline, CDR1 DFQATT and CDR2 SNEGSKA (reference sequence). The V gene end was trimmed by 2 bases and the J gene end by 6 bases; junction bases not matched to a gene: 3.

The rearrangement uses TRBV20-1 and TRBJ1-4, with 10 bases matching TRBD1. This receptor was obtained from a donor at least 40 years old with multiple myeloma. Sample: a population of CD138-negative cells sorted from bone marrow. In DNA form, the CDR3 reads TGCAGTGCTAGACGACAGGGGGCGGATGAAAAACTGTTTTTT. Protein: CSARRQGADEKLFF.